This T cell receptor (beta chain) stems from a study of CD8+CD57+ T cells in acquired aplastic anemia. The overall study: Yields of DNA that came from sorted CD4+ and CD8+ cells averaged around 3 ug.

Investigators profiled TCR beta VDJ and CDR3 from genomic DNA template. TCRdb ran MiXCR on the reads and lists one entry per CDR3 protein. The table lists roughly 500,000 distinct CDR3 sequences, around a third of them singletons. This CDR3 is 16 amino acids long. Trimming pared 0 bases from V and 8 bases from J, leaving 14 bases between. The germline V gene has CDR1 LGHNA and CDR2 YNFKEQ. This clonotype has just one count. The antigen is not known. The CDR3 carries no conserved terminal phenylalanine or tryptophan, so it likely arises from a read error. Study conclusions and caveats: In common between the patients and the controls were some 29 CD8+ CDR3 sequences.

CD8+CD57+ cell expansion had been shown by flow cytometry in patients chosen for sequencing. This TCR came from a human donor with aplastic anemia. This rearrangement joins TRBV4-2 to TRBJ1-6; D ambiguous. Sequences were obtained from sorted CD4+, CD8+, or CD8+CD57+ T cells (not recorded which) from PBMCs. CDR3 protein: CASSQDVTLLDSPLHL. Here the CDR3 DNA reads TGTGCCAGCAGCCAAGATGTGACCCTCTTGGATTCACCCCTCCACCTT.